This T cell receptor (beta chain) was obtained from a study of cytotoxic CD8 clonotypes in ibrutinib-treated CLL. Study-wide context: Response samples were taken after a median around 11 months of treatment, range 6 to 36.

Data came from immunoSEQ multiplex PCR; TCRdb stores just in-frame clones and leaves some out. The sample holds about 160,000 clones, approximately 84% seen once. On this clone: Antigen specificity is unknown.

Study results and caveats: At baseline, clonality was higher than in age-matched healthy donors and correlated with CD8+ counts. Sustained-remission and progressing patients had unequal sampling times. Public clonotypes were seen rarely and were contracted or stable on treatment.

Germline CDR1 is MNHEY and CDR2 is SVGAGI. CDR3 length: 12 residues. V was cut by 2 bases and J by 8 bases, with 9 bases left in between. This TCR was recovered from a human donor with chronic lymphocytic leukemia. The chain has TRBV6-5 and TRBJ1-2; D is ambiguous. The sample in question was PBMCs, obtained after 24 months of ibrutinib treatment. CDR3: CASSYPGGGYTF. The DNA for the CDR3 is TGTGCCAGCAGTTACCCGGGCGGGGGCTACACCTTC.